This passage covers 18 T cell receptor beta chains from one sample sequenced in a study of cytomegalovirus exposure and HLA in healthy donors. Primers for the PCR totalled 60 Vbeta and 13 Jbeta. Some clones are missing from TCRdb's copy, which holds only in-frame ones; the method was immunoSEQ multiplex PCR. The sample holds 95,000 to 150,000 clones; 50% to 75% are singletons and the top ten take approximately 8.5%. The sequencing sample was made of PBMCs. These receptors were taken from a woman in her forties in good health and CMV-seropositive.

This rearrangement joins TRBV7-2 to TRBJ2-7; a possible D gene is TRBD1 (6 bases). CDR1 SGHTA and CDR2 FQGNSA come from the germline V gene. CDR3 length equals 13 residues. The V and J ends lost 5 bases and 4 bases respectively, with 12 bases between them. The CDR3, as DNA: TGTGCCAGCAGCCCCCAGACAGGTTACGAGCAGTACTTC. Translation: CASSPQTGYEQYF.

This clone was seen ten or more times. This chain links TRBV2 with TRBJ2-1; 8 nucleotides match TRBD2. The trim removed 8 bases at V and 2 bases at J, leaving 5 bases unmatched. The CDR3 contains 14 residues. Germline CDR1 and CDR2: SNHLY and FYNNEI. CDR3 in amino acids: CASSGGRTYNEQFF. The CDR3 DNA sequence: TGTGCCAGCTCTGGCGGGAGGACCTACAATGAGCAGTTCTTC.

This clone has just one count. For the CDR3, the DNA is TGTGCCAGCACCCCGGGTACCCCTGGCGGCTACACCTTC. Encoded protein: CASTPGTPGGYTF. V usage is TRBV6-5 and J usage is TRBJ1-2; no clear D. Per germline, CDR1 MNHEY and CDR2 SVGAGI. V dropped 7 bases and J dropped 8 bases, with 17 bases sitting between them. The CDR3 length is 13 residues.

The chain is built from TRBV7-8 and TRBJ2-7; TRBD2 matches at 9 bases. J gave up 9 bases and V 4 bases, and 10 bases lay outside the gene matches. The CDR3 runs to 14 residues. The V gene's germline CDR1 is SGHVS and CDR2 FQNEAQ. This chain's CDR3 is CASSSGLAPPGQYF. The CDR3 DNA reads TGTGCCAGCAGCTCCGGACTAGCGCCGCCGGGGCAGTACTTC.

The chain combines TRBV6-5 with TRBJ2-3; TRBD2 matches 9 bases. This CDR3 is built from 14 residues. CDR1 and CDR2 (germline): MNHEY, SVGAGI. Trimming cost V 7 bases and J 2 bases; bases outside gene matches: 4. The CDR3 protein is CASTVAGVTDTQYF. CDR3 nucleotide sequence: TGTGCCAGCACCGTAGCGGGGGTCACAGATACGCAGTATTTT.

This clone has only a few counts. J is TRBJ1-1 and V is TRBV19; a weak D match, TRBD1 (5 bases). The ends were cut back, 4 bases at V and 2 bases at J, with 11 bases in the middle. Germline-derived CDR1 and CDR2 are LNHDA and SQIVND (reference sequence). The CDR3 sequence is 14 residues long. CDR3 sequence (DNA): TGTGCCAGTAGTACCTTGGACACTAACACTGAAGCTTTCTTT. It translates to CASSTLDTNTEAFF.

CDR3: CASSFGTSGIRTDTQYF. In DNA, the CDR3 is TGTGCCAGCAGCTTCGGGACTAGCGGGATAAGGACAGATACGCAGTATTTT. The V gene is TRBV11-3, the J gene TRBJ2-3, with 13 bases fitting TRBD2. The ends lost 3 bases at V and 3 bases at J; junction bases unmatched: 6. The CDR3 length is 17 residues. Germline V gives CDR1 SGHNT, CDR2 YENEEA.

The CDR3 coding sequence is TGTGCCTGGAGCGTAAATTACGAGCAGTACTTC. This gives the protein CAWSVNYEQYF. The chain uses TRBV30 and TRBJ2-7; D not resolved. The ends were cut back, 3 bases at V and 4 bases at J, with 7 bases in the middle. This CDR3 has 11 residues. CDR1 and CDR2 (germline): GTSNPN, SVGIG (reference sequence).

The J gene is TRBJ2-1, the V gene TRBV7-6, with 10 bases lining up with TRBD2. With V trimmed by 1 base and J by 8 bases, 11 bases remained unmatched. In germline, CDR1 is SGHVS, CDR2 FNYEAQ. CDR3 length: 17 residues. DNA for the CDR3: TGTGCCAGCAGCTTAGTACTAGCGGGGAGCGTTGATGATGAGCAGTTCTTC. Amino acid sequence: CASSLVLAGSVDDEQFF.

V is TRBV10-3 and J is TRBJ2-5, with 10 bases that match TRBD1. V shed 10 bases, J shed 3 bases, and the junction held 11 bases outside the gene matches. The CDR3 is 15 residues long. Germline V gives CDR1 ENHRY, CDR2 SYGVKD. DNA for the CDR3: TGTGCCACCCGAGGACAGGGGGAAGGCAAAGAGACCCAGTACTTC. Translation gives CATRGQGEGKETQYF.

This clone has just a few counts. J is TRBJ2-7 and V is TRBV6-1; the D is unclear. CDR1 and CDR2 from the germline V gene are MNHNS and SASEGT. V lost 6 bases, J lost 3 bases, and 12 bases lay in between. This CDR3 region has 13 residues. CDR3 loop: CASRSLVGYEQYF. For the CDR3, the DNA is TGTGCCAGCAGATCTTTAGTCGGCTACGAGCAGTACTTC.

This clone was detected a few times. The chain carries TRBV2 and TRBJ2-7; 7 nucleotides match TRBD2. The V gene's germline CDR1 is SNHLY and CDR2 FYNNEI. V shed 5 bases, J shed 3 bases, and the junction held 4 bases outside the gene matches. This CDR3 region has 13 residues. CDR3 nucleotide sequence: TGTGCCAGCAGTCGGGACTACAACTACGAGCAGTACTTC. Its translation: CASSRDYNYEQYF.

V gene TRBV6-5 combines with J gene TRBJ1-2; D not resolved. Germline CDR1 reads MNHEY; CDR2 reads SVGAGI. The CDR3 spans 13 residues. V gave up 0 bases and J gave up 8 bases, with 10 bases separating them. The CDR3 sequence: CASSYSLAVGYTF. CDR3 in DNA: TGTGCCAGCAGTTACTCGTTGGCAGTCGGCTACACCTTC.

This clone appeared a few times. The V call is TRBV7-9, the J call TRBJ2-5; D is undetermined. There are 14 residues in the CDR3. Germline CDR1 is SEHNR and CDR2 is FQNEAQ (reference sequence). V was clipped by 2 bases and J by 0 bases, with 7 bases between them. The CDR3 here is CASSLRRNQETQYF. The CDR3 bases are TGTGCCAGCAGCTTAAGGCGGAACCAAGAGACCCAGTACTTC.

CDR3 DNA: TGTGCCAGCAGGCAAGCTTTAACCAAGACTCAAGAGACCCAGTACTTC. It translates to CASRQALTKTQETQYF. The chain couples TRBV28 to TRBJ2-5; D uncertain. The germline V gene has CDR1 MDHEN and CDR2 SYDVKM. V was cut by 6 bases and J by 2 bases, with 19 bases left in between. The CDR3 totals 16 residues.

The chain employs TRBV29-1 and TRBJ2-1; 9 nucleotides align to TRBD1. Germline CDR1 is SQVTM and CDR2 is ANQGSEA. This CDR3 has 12 amino acids. J was trimmed by 8 bases and V by 7 bases; bases with no gene match: 6. CDR3 sequence (DNA): TGCAGCGGCGGGACAGGGACCGATGAGCAGTTCTTC. Residues: CSGGTGTDEQFF.

The chain uses TRBV7-8 and TRBJ2-3, with 15 positions matching TRBD2. This CDR3 has 16 residues. Germline loops: CDR1 SGHVS, CDR2 FQNEAQ. J gave up 3 bases and V 4 bases, and 2 bases lay outside the gene matches. The CDR3 DNA reads TGTGCCAGCAGCTCCGGACTAGCGGGAGGGACAGATACGCAGTATTTT. Its translation is CASSSGLAGGTDTQYF.

This clone came up many times. This chain connects TRBV6-4 to TRBJ2-1; 8 nucleotides match TRBD2. Trimming cost V 7 bases and J 5 bases; bases outside gene matches: 10. The germline CDR1 and CDR2 sequences are MRHNA and SNTAGT. This CDR3 spans 15 amino acids. In DNA, the CDR3 is TGTGCCAGCACTAGTACAGCGGGAGAACACAATGAGCAGTTCTTC. It yields the protein CASTSTAGEHNEQFF.